Below are 26 T cell receptor beta chains sequenced from a single sample in a study of tumour-infiltrating T cells in Burkitt lymphoma (dated by TCRdb to 2018 to 2021). Preparation of the library involved the immunoSEQ multiplex PCR assay. Here the immuneACCESS table is served through TCRdb, limited to in-frame sequences with V and J called. Missing clones are a known gap in these copies; in checked studies unresolved V genes cover under half, and the rest lacks a known reason. Recorded for this sample are around 2,500 clones; about 15% of them occurred a single time. In total, the top ten clones hold 10% to 15% of the sample. Material: tumor tissue. The origin of the receptors is a human donor with Burkitt lymphoma.

This chain joins TRBV4-3 and TRBJ2-7; D ambiguous. CDR3 length equals 13 residues. The V gene's germline CDR1 is LGHNA and CDR2 YSLEER. The V and J ends lost 1 base and 6 bases respectively, with 10 bases between them. The CDR3, as DNA: TGCGCCAGCAGCCAAGTTCGGTTCGGCGAGCAGTACTTC. Its translation: CASSQVRFGEQYF.

The J gene is TRBJ1-1, the V gene TRBV27; the match to TRBD1 covers 9 bases. Germline values: CDR1 MNHEY, CDR2 SMNVEV (reference sequence). The CDR3 spans 14 residues. Trimming took 0 bases from V and 7 from J; bases not matched to a gene: 3. The chain's CDR3 is CASSLSGTGIEAFF. In DNA form, the CDR3 reads TGTGCCAGCAGTTTATCCGGGACAGGGATTGAAGCTTTCTTT.

The chain employs TRBV2 and TRBJ2-2, with D tentatively TRBD1 (7 bases). The CDR3 consists of 16 residues. Germline-derived CDR1 and CDR2 are SNHLY and FYNNEI. Between the trimmed V and J ends, which lost 1 base and 0 bases, there was a span of 9 bases. CDR3 in DNA: TGTGCCAGCAGTGAAGGCGGGACAGCGAACACCGGGGAGCTGTTTTTT. Amino acid sequence: CASSEGGTANTGELFF.

The V gene is TRBV9, the J gene TRBJ2-2; 9 bases agree with TRBD2. CDR3 size: 18 residues. Germline trimming cut 0 bases from V and 3 bases from J; bases unmatched to any gene: 9. The germline V gene encodes CDR1 SGDLS and CDR2 YYNGEE. The chain's CDR3 is CASSVVPSGVGDTGELFF. The CDR3 coding sequence is TGTGCCAGCAGCGTAGTACCTAGCGGGGTGGGCGACACCGGGGAGCTGTTTTTT.

The gene calls are TRBV2 and TRBJ2-7; tentatively, D is TRBD1 (6 bases). The CDR3 loop spans 11 amino acids. CDR1 SNHLY and CDR2 FYNNEI come from the germline V gene. Trimming shortened V by 8 bases and J by 3 bases, and 8 bases separated the two germline ends. The CDR3 sequence: CASSRGYEQYF. CDR3 bases: TGTGCCAGCTCCAGGGGCTACGAGCAGTACTTC.

The chain couples TRBV4-1 to TRBJ1-2, with D tentatively TRBD1 (5 bases). Trimming stripped 0 bases from V and 3 bases from J, with 11 bases between. Germline CDR1 reads MGHRA; CDR2 reads YSYEKL. This CDR3 region has 15 residues. CDR3 in DNA: TGCGCCAGCAGCCAAGAATTGGGCAGGGACTATGGCTACACCTTC. Translating gives CASSQELGRDYGYTF.

This chain links TRBV6-1 with TRBJ2-2, with TRBD2 identical over 10 bases. The V gene end was trimmed by 4 bases and the J gene end by 3 bases; junction bases not matched to a gene: 11. CDR3 length: 18 residues. CDR1 MNHNS and CDR2 SASEGT come from the germline V gene. CDR3 nucleotide sequence: TGTGCCAGCAGTGCGCCTCCTACGGGACTAGCGTACACCGGGGAGCTGTTTTTT. This sequence encodes CASSAPPTGLAYTGELFF.

This clone was seen a few times. This chain connects TRBV6-1 to TRBJ2-7; D is perhaps TRBD1 (6 bases). This CDR3 comprises 16 residues. Germline values: CDR1 MNHNS, CDR2 SASEGT. Trimming took off 1 base at V and 1 base at J, with 14 bases between the two ends. The DNA of the CDR3 is TGTGCCAGCAGTGAAGGGTTCACAGGGCAATCCTACGAGCAGTACTTC. Protein sequence: CASSEGFTGQSYEQYF.

This chain links TRBV6-4 with TRBJ2-3; TRBD2 matches at 7 bases. The CDR3 length is 14 residues. Germline V lookup: CDR1 MRHNA, CDR2 SNTAGT. V shed 2 bases and J 4 bases; nucleotides not matched to a gene: 3. The CDR3 bases are TGTGCCAGCAGTGACGGGGGGGACCCAGATACGCAGTATTTT. Protein sequence: CASSDGGDPDTQYF.

The chain carries TRBV2 and TRBJ2-5; D is perhaps TRBD2 (6 bases). The CDR3 is 16 amino acids. The V end was cut by 5 bases, the J end by 2 bases, with 18 bases between. The germline CDR1 and CDR2 sequences are SNHLY and FYNNEI. The CDR3 coding sequence is TGTGCCAGCAGTAACCCCCGCGCGGGGAGTCAAGAGACCCAGTACTTC. This translates into CASSNPRAGSQETQYF.

The genes are TRBV7-9 and TRBJ2-5; the D is unclear. The last part of the DNA fits TRBJ2-7 better; the J call may be wrong. CDR1 and CDR2 (germline): SEHNR, FQNEAQ (reference sequence). This CDR3 region has 12 residues. The CDR3 DNA reads TGTGCCAGCAGGACTGGCTCCTACGAGCAGTACTTC. It specifies CASRTGSYEQYF.

V is TRBV10-2 and J is TRBJ2-7, with unresolved D. CDR3 length: 12 residues. Germline V gives CDR1 WSHSY, CDR2 SAAADI. Trimming left V 2 bases short and J 0 bases short, with 2 bases between. CDR3 coding DNA: TGCGCCAGCAGTGAGACCTCCTACGAGCAGTACTTC. Translating it yields CASSETSYEQYF.

In its sample, this clone was seen a few times. The chain combines TRBV7-2 with TRBJ2-7; no firm D call. Germline V gives CDR1 SGHTA, CDR2 FQGNSA. V shed 3 bases and J shed 3 bases, with 3 bases lying between them. There are 11 residues in the CDR3. The CDR3 DNA reads TGTGCCAGCAGCTTCAGCTACGAGCAGTACTTC. Protein: CASSFSYEQYF.

This clone was detected a few times. V usage is TRBV19 and J usage is TRBJ1-1; D is possibly TRBD1 (5 bases). Looked up from germline, CDR1 is LNHDA and CDR2 is SQIVND (reference sequence). There are 16 residues in the CDR3. V was shortened by 6 bases and J by 0 bases, with 17 bases between the two germline ends. The DNA for the CDR3 is TGTGCCAGTAGGGATAATTTCGACAGTATGAACACTGAAGCTTTCTTT. Its protein product is CASRDNFDSMNTEAFF.

This rearrangement joins TRBV7-9 to TRBJ1-1; D call uncertain. Germline lookup yields CDR1 SEHNR and CDR2 FQNEAQ (reference sequence). The V gene lost 4 bases and the J gene lost 5 bases, with 11 bases spanning the gap. This CDR3 region has 13 residues. CDR3 residues: CASSSSGWTEAFF. CDR3 DNA sequence: TGTGCCAGCAGCTCTTCGGGGTGGACTGAAGCTTTCTTT.

This sequence joins TRBV2 and TRBJ1-3; 10 positions agree with TRBD1. Germline V gene sequence: CDR1 SNHLY, CDR2 FYNNEI. The trim removed 3 bases at V and 4 bases at J, leaving 6 bases unmatched. The CDR3 is 16 residues long. CDR3 in DNA: TGTGCCAGCAGTGATCCGGGACAGGGGTTGGGAAACACCATATATTTT. Residues: CASSDPGQGLGNTIYF.

V usage is TRBV5-5 and J usage is TRBJ2-7, with no clear D. This CDR3 is 14 amino acids long. V lost 4 bases, J lost 2 bases, and 13 bases lay in between. Germline lookup yields CDR1 SGHKS and CDR2 YYEKEE (reference sequence). This chain's CDR3 is CASSLSDDAYEQYF. The CDR3 DNA sequence: TGTGCCAGCAGCCTTTCGGATGATGCCTACGAGCAGTACTTC.

The V gene is TRBV20-1, the J gene TRBJ2-1; D possibly matches TRBD1 or TRBD2 (7 bases each). The CDR3 length is 9 residues. Germline V gene lookup returns CDR1 DFQATT and CDR2 SNEGSKA (reference sequence). This chain's CDR3 is CSPGGGWFF. In DNA form, the CDR3 reads TGCAGCCCAGGGGGGGGGTGGTTCTTC.

This rearrangement joins TRBV5-1 to TRBJ2-5, with D perhaps TRBD2 (6 bases). This CDR3 is built from 17 residues. V lost 0 bases to trimming and J lost 4 bases, with 19 bases between them. Germline loops: CDR1 SGHRS, CDR2 YFSETQ. The CDR3 bases are TGCGCCAGCAGCTTGGTTGGCGGAGGGGCCTTCCCAGAGACCCAGTACTTC. The encoded protein is CASSLVGGGAFPETQYF.

V is TRBV28 and J is TRBJ2-3, with a tentative D call TRBD2 (7 bases). The V gene lost 6 bases and the J gene lost 6 bases, with 16 bases spanning the gap. The CDR3 is made up of 14 amino acids. Germline CDR1 MDHEN, CDR2 SYDVKM. The CDR3 DNA sequence: TGTGCCAGCAGCCCCTTCCGGGGGGCGGATACGCAGTATTTT. Translation: CASSPFRGADTQYF.

The chain recombines TRBV7-8 with TRBJ2-1; D call uncertain. Trimming stripped 4 bases from V and 7 bases from J, with 14 bases between. The CDR3 has 14 amino acids. Germline CDR1 is SGHVS and CDR2 is FQNEAQ. As DNA, the CDR3 is TGTGCCAGCAGCTCCTATTTCGTCGGGAATGAGCAGTTCTTC. Amino acids: CASSSYFVGNEQFF.

This clone turned up a few times. V is TRBV7-8 and J is TRBJ2-7, with D perhaps matching TRBD1 or TRBD2 (5 bases each). V gave up 5 bases and J gave up 6 bases, with 17 bases separating them. CDR1 and CDR2 from the germline V gene are SGHVS and FQNEAQ. The CDR3 length is 14 residues. For the CDR3, the DNA is TGTGCCAGCAGCCCGGGGACGGGCGCGGCCGAGCAGTACTTC. This codes for CASSPGTGAAEQYF. Full variable domain (remainder filled in from reference TRBV7-8 and TRBJ2-7): GAGVSQSPRYKVAKRGQDVALRCDPISGHVSLFWYQQALGQGPEFLTYFQNEAQLDKSGLPSDRFFAERPEGSVSTLKIQRTQQEDSAVYLCASSPGTGAAEQYFGPGTRLTVT.

The chain uses TRBV7-4 and TRBJ2-7, with a tentative D call TRBD1 (6 bases). The CDR3 spans 14 residues. CDR1 is SGHVT, CDR2 SQSDAQ, per germline. V lost 1 base, J lost 0 bases, and 7 bases lay in between. The CDR3 protein is CASSLGRGSYEQYF. In nucleotides, the CDR3 is TGTGCCAGCAGCTTAGGCAGGGGCTCCTACGAGCAGTACTTC.

V and J are TRBV18 and TRBJ1-4, with a tentative D call TRBD1 (6 bases). V shed 4 bases and J shed 8 bases, with 11 bases lying between them. The CDR3 is 13 residues long. Germline V gene data show CDR1 as KGHSH and CDR2 as LQKENI. The CDR3 DNA follows: TGTGCCAGCTCACGCGGGACAACCGAAAAACTGTTTTTT. This codes for CASSRGTTEKLFF.

There are a few counts of this clone. The chain has TRBV2 and TRBJ2-3; D is undetermined. The CDR3 is made up of 14 amino acids. Trimming took off 5 bases at V and 1 base at J, with 10 bases between the two ends. CDR1 is SNHLY and CDR2 is FYNNEI in the germline V gene. The CDR3 region has the DNA TGTGCCAGCAGTCCGAAATGGGGCACAGATACGCAGTATTTT. Protein sequence: CASSPKWGTDTQYF. Full variable domain (missing parts from reference TRBV2 and TRBJ2-3): EPEVTQTPSHQVTQMGQEVILRCVPISNHLYFYWYRQILGQKVEFLVSFYNNEISEKSEIFDDQFSVERPDGSNFTLKIRSTKLEDSAMYFCASSPKWGTDTQYFGPGTRLTVL.

This chain connects TRBV13 to TRBJ2-7; D is undetermined. In germline, CDR1 is PRHDT, CDR2 FYEKMQ (reference sequence). V shed 2 bases and J shed 2 bases, with 10 bases lying between them. The CDR3 sequence is 14 residues long. CDR3 sequence: CASSLFPGTYEQYF. The CDR3 DNA follows: TGTGCCAGCAGCTTATTTCCAGGCACCTACGAGCAGTACTTC.